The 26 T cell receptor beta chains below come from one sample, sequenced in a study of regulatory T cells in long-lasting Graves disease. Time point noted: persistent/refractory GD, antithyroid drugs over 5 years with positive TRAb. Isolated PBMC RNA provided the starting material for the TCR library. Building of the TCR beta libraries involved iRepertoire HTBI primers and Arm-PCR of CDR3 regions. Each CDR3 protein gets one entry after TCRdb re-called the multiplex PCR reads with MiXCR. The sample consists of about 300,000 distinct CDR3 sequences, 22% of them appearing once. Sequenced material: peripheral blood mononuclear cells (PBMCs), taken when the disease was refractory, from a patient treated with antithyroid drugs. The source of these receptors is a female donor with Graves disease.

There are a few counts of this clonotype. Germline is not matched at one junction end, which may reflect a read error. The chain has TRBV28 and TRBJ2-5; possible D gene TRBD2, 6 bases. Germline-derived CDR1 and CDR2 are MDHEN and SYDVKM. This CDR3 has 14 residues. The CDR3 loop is CASSAPSGDLKSNF. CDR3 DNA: TGTGCCAGCAGTGCCCCCTCGGGGGACCTAAAGTCGAACTTC.

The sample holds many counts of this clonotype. This chain's CDR3 is CASKLWPWTVNEKLFF. In DNA, the CDR3 is TGTGCCAGCAAGCTATGGCCTTGGACAGTTAATGAAAAACTGTTTTTT. The chain carries TRBV27 and TRBJ1-4; D might be TRBD1 (6 bases). The CDR3 loop spans 16 amino acids. Deletions cut 7 bases from V and 4 bases from J, with 19 bases between. The germline gives CDR1 MNHEY, CDR2 SMNVEV (reference sequence).

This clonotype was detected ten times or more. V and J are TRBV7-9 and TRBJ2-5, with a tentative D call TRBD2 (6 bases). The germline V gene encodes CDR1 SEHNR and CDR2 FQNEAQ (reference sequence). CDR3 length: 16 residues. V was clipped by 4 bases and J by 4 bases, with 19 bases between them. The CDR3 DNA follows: TGTGCCAGCAGCTCTCTTCGGGGGTTAGTAAGAGAGACCCAGTACTTC. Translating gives CASSSLRGLVRETQYF. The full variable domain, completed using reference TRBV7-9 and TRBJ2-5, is DTGVSQNPRHKITKRGQNVTFRCDPISEHNRLYWYRQTLGQGPEFLTYFQNEAQLEKSRLLSDRFSAERPKGSFSTLEIQRTEQGDSAMYLCASSSLRGLVRETQYFGPGTRLLVL.

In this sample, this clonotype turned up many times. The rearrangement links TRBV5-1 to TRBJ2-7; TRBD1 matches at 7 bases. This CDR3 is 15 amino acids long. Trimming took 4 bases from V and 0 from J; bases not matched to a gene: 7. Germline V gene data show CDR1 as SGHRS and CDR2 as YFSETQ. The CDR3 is CASSVGQRRSYEQYF. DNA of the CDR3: TGCGCCAGCAGCGTGGGACAGAGACGCTCCTACGAGCAGTACTTC.

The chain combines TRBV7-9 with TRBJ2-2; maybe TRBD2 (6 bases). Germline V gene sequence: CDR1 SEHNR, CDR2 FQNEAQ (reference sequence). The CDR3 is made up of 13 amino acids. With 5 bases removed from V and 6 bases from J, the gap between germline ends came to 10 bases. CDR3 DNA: TGTGCCAGCAGCCAATGGGAGGCCGGGGAGCTGTTTTTT. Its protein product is CASSQWEAGELFF.

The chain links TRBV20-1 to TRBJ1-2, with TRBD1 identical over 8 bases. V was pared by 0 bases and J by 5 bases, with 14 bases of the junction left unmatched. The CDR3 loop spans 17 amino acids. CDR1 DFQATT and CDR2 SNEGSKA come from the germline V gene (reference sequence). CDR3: CSARDRDRPNLSYGYTF. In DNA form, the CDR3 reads TGCAGTGCTAGAGATCGGGACAGGCCGAACCTCTCTTATGGCTACACCTTC.

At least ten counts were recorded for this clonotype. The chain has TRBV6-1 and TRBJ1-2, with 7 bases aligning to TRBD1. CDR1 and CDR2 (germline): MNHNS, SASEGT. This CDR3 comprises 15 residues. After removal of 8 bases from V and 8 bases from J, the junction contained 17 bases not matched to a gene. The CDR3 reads CASRQGRAGGNGYTF. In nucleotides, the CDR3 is TGTGCCAGCCGGCAAGGACGGGCAGGGGGGAACGGCTACACCTTC.

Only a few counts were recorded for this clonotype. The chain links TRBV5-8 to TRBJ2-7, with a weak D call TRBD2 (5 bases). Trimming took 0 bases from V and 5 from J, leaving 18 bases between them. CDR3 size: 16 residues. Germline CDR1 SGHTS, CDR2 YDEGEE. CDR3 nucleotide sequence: TGTGCCAGCAGCTTGGCGGGGAGATGGGCAGCCGACGAGCAGTACTTC. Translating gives CASSLAGRWAADEQYF.

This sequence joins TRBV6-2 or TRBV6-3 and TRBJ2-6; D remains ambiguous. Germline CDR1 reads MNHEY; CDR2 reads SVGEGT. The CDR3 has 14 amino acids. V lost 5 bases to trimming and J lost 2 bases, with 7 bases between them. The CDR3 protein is CASSRSAGANVLTF. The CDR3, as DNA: TGTGCCAGCAGTAGGAGCGCTGGGGCCAACGTCCTGACTTTC.

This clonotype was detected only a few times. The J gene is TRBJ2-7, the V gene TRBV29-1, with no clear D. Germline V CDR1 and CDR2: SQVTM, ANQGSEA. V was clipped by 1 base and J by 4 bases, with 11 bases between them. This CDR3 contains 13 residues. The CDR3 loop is CSVEVGSPYEQYF. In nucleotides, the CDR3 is TGCAGCGTTGAAGTGGGCAGCCCATACGAGCAGTACTTC.

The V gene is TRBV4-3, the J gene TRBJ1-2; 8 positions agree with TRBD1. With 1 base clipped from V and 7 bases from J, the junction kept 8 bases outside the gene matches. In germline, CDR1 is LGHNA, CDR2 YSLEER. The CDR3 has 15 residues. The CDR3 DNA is TGCGCCAGCAGCCAAGTCGGACAGGGTGTCTTTGGCTACACCTTC. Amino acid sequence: CASSQVGQGVFGYTF.

The CDR3 spells CASSTWGLLAEAFF. DNA of the CDR3: TGTGCCAGTAGTACGTGGGGTCTCCTAGCTGAAGCTTTCTTT. The V call is TRBV19, the J call TRBJ1-1; D gene uncertain. V was trimmed by 4 bases and J by 6 bases, leaving 15 bases between them. Germline CDR1 LNHDA, CDR2 SQIVND (reference sequence). The CDR3 has 14 residues.

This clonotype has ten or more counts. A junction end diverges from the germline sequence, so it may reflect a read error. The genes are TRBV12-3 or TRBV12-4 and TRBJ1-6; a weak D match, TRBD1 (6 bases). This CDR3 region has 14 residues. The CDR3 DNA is TGTGCCAGCAGTTTAGGACAGGAAATTTCAGCCCTCCACTTT. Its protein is CASSLGQEISALHF.

The CDR3 bases are TGCGCCAGCACCCCGAGGGCAAACTATGGCTACACCTTC. Its translation is CASTPRANYGYTF. This rearrangement joins TRBV10-2 to TRBJ1-2, with D uncertain. Per germline, CDR1 WSHSY and CDR2 SAAADI. The CDR3 spans 13 residues. The V end was cut by 7 bases, the J end by 2 bases, with 11 bases between.

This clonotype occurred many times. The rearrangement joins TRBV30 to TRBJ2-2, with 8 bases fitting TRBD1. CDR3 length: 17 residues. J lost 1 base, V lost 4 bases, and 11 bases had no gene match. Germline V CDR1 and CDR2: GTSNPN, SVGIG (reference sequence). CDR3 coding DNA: TGTGCCTGGATCTCGTACTTTGGGACAGGGAACACCGGGGAGCTGTTTTTT. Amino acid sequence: CAWISYFGTGNTGELFF.

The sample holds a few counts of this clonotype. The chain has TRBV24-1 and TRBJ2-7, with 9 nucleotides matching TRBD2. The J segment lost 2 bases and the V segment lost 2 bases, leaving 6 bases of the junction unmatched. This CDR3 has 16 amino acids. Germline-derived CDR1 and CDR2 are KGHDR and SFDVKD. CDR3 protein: CATSDSRLAGPYEQYF. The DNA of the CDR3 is TGTGCCACCAGTGATTCTAGGCTAGCGGGACCCTACGAGCAGTACTTC.

This CDR3 is CSVGDLNTEAFF. CDR3 in DNA: TGCAGCGTTGGTGACTTGAACACTGAAGCTTTCTTT. The genes are TRBV29-1 and TRBJ1-1; D not resolved. The germline gives CDR1 SQVTM, CDR2 ANQGSEA. This CDR3 is 12 amino acids long. V was shortened by 4 bases and J by 0 bases, with 6 bases between the two germline ends.

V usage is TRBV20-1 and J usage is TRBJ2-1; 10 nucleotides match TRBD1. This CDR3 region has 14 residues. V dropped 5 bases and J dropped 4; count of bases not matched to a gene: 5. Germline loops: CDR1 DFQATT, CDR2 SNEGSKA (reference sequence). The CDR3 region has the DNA TGCAGTGCTTCGGACAGGGGGAGGTACAATGAGCAGTTCTTC. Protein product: CSASDRGRYNEQFF.

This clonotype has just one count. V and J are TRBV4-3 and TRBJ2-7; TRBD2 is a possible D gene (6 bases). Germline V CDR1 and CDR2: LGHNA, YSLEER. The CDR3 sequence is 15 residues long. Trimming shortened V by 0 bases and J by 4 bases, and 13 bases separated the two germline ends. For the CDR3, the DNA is TGCGCCAGCAGCCAAGAGATTCGGGACTCATACGAGCAGTACTTC. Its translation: CASSQEIRDSYEQYF.

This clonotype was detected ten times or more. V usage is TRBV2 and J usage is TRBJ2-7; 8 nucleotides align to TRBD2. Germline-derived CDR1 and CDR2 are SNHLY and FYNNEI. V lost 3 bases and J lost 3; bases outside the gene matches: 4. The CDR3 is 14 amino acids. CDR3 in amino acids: CASSDEAGDYEQYF. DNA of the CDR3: TGTGCCAGCAGTGATGAAGCGGGAGACTACGAGCAGTACTTC.

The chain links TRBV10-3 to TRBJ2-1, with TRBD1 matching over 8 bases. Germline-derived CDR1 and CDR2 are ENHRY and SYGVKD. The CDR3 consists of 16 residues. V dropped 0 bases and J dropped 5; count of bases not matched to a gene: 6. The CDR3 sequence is CAISESFGQGNNEQFF. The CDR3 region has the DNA TGTGCCATCAGTGAGTCGTTCGGACAGGGTAACAATGAGCAGTTCTTC.

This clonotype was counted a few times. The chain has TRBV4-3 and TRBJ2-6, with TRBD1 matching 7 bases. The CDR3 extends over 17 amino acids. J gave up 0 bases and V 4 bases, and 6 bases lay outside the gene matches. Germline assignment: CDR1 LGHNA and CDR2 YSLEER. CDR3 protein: CASSRDSSYSGANVLTF. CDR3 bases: TGCGCCAGCAGCCGGGACAGCTCATACTCTGGGGCCAACGTCCTGACTTTC.

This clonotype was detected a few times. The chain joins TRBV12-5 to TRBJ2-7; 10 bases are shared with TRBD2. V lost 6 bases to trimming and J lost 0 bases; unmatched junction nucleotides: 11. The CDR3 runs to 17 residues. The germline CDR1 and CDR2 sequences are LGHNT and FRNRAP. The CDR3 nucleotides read TGTGCTAGTGGACCGAAACTAGCGGGACGAATCTCCTACGAGCAGTACTTC. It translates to CASGPKLAGRISYEQYF.

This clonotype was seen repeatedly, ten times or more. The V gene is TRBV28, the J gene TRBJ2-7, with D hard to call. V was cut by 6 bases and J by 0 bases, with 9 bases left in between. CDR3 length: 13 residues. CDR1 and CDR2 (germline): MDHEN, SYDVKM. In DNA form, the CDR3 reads TGTGCCAGCAGCTCCCCCAGCTCCTACGAGCAGTACTTC. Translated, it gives CASSSPSSYEQYF. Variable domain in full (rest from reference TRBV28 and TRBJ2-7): DVKVTQSSRYLVKRTGEKVFLECVQDMDHENMFWYRQDPGLGLRLIYFSYDVKMKEKGDIPEGYSVSREKKERFSLILESASTNQTSMYLCASSSPSSYEQYFGPGTRLTVT.

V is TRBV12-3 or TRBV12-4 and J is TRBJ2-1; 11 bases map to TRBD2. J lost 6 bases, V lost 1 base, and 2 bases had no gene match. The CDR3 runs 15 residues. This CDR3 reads CASSLGLAGINEQFF. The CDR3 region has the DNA TGTGCCAGCAGTTTAGGACTAGCGGGAATCAATGAGCAGTTCTTC.

The CDR3 nucleotides are TGTGCCAGCAGTTACTCCACCGGGAGCAATGAAAAACTGTTTTTT. As protein: CASSYSTGSNEKLFF. The chain carries TRBV6-2 or TRBV6-3 and TRBJ1-4; D call uncertain. This CDR3 is built from 15 residues. Germline V gene lookup returns CDR1 MNHEY and CDR2 SVGEGT. Trimming cost V 0 bases and J 5 bases, with 10 bases left between them.